The rows below give T cell receptor beta chains drawn from one sample of a study of T-cell reconstitution after alpha-beta-depleted transplantation in children. MiXCR, applied by TCRdb to the PCR reads, yields one record per CDR3 protein. Of 90,000 to 120,000 distinct CDR3 sequences in the sample, around 6.4% were seen once. The source material was PBMCs, mostly from graft donor cells, sampled 360 days after TCRalphabeta/CD19-depleted stem cell transplant. These receptors came from a male patient aged 2-15 years who had a stem cell transplant for acute lymphoblastic leukemia, so the T cells may come from the graft donor. CDR3s include the opening cysteine and the closing phenylalanine or tryptophan. A D gene is named only where the DNA matches it firmly. For some rows the clone size is stated as once, few or many, or as a class when expanded; others skip it.

clone size | J gene | D gene | V gene | CDR3 protein | CDR3 DNA
few | TRBJ1-4 | NA | TRBV30 | CAWSADATGLTNEKLFF | TGTGCCTGGAGTGCAGACGCGACGGGACTGACTAATGAAAAACTGTTTTTT
many | TRBJ1-2 | TRBD1 | TRBV5-5 | CASSLRTGGLNYGYTF | TGTGCCAGCAGCTTGCGGACAGGGGGCCTTAACTATGGCTACACCTTC
many | TRBJ2-7 | TRBD1 | TRBV20-1 | CSARDLTGQAPYEQYF | TGCAGTGCTAGAGATCTAACGGGACAGGCCCCCTACGAGCAGTACTTC
many | TRBJ2-5 | NA | TRBV5-6 | CASASQGPETQYF | TGTGCCAGCGCTAGTCAGGGGCCAGAGACCCAGTACTTC
many | TRBJ2-1 | NA | TRBV29-1 | CSAASPYNEQFF | TGCAGCGCCGCCAGCCCCTACAATGAGCAGTTCTTC
NA | TRBJ2-3 | TRBD2 | TRBV2 | CASRDRDYADTQYF | TGTGCCAGCAGAGACCGGGACTATGCAGATACGCAGTATTTT
many | TRBJ2-1 | TRBD1 | TRBV7-2 | CASSSGQGGYNEQFF | TGTGCCAGCAGCTCGGGACAGGGGGGGTACAATGAGCAGTTCTTC
many | TRBJ2-7 | NA | TRBV12-3/TRBV12-4 | CASSLVDRFYEQYF | TGTGCCAGCAGTTTAGTAGACAGATTCTACGAGCAGTACTTC
many | TRBJ2-1 | NA | TRBV11-2 | CASSYGPSSYNEQFF | TGTGCCAGCAGCTATGGACCCAGCTCCTACAATGAGCAGTTCTTC
many | TRBJ1-6 | NA | TRBV2 | CASSGIRNNSPLHF | TGTGCCAGCAGTGGGATCCGGAATAATTCACCCCTCCACTTT
many | TRBJ2-3 | NA | TRBV20-1 | CSASESGDTQYF | TGCAGTGCCTCTGAGTCGGGAGATACGCAGTATTTT
many | TRBJ2-2 | NA | TRBV2 | CASSVGTGSGELFF | TGTGCCAGCAGTGTGGGCACCGGCTCCGGGGAGCTGTTTTTT
NA | TRBJ1-6 | NA | TRBV20-1 | CSARDSLNSPLHF | TGCAGTGCTAGAGACTCCCTTAATTCACCCCTCCACTTT
many | TRBJ2-1 | NA | TRBV11-2 | CASGTFSSYNEQFF | TGTGCCAGCGGGACCTTCAGCTCCTACAATGAGCAGTTCTTC
few | TRBJ2-2 | TRBD1 | TRBV28 | CASSPRQGTQNTGELFF | TGTGCCAGCAGTCCCCGACAGGGGACACAAAACACCGGGGAGCTGTTTTTT
many | TRBJ2-7 | NA | TRBV5-1 | CASSLEGRASYEQYF | TGCGCCAGCAGCTTGGAAGGCAGGGCCTCCTACGAGCAGTACTTC
NA | TRBJ2-7 | NA | TRBV7-9 | CASSLQNPGEQYF | TGTGCCAGCAGCTTACAAAACCCGGGGGAGCAGTACTTC
NA | TRBJ2-2 | NA | TRBV14 | CASSQFANTGELFF | TGTGCCAGCAGCCAATTTGCTAACACCGGGGAGCTGTTTTTT
NA | TRBJ2-1 | NA | TRBV9 | CASSVHKGDEQFF | TGTGCCAGCAGCGTTCATAAGGGGGATGAGCAGTTCTTC
few | TRBJ2-7 | NA | TRBV28 | CASSVVRSSYEQYF | TGTGCCAGCAGTGTCGTCAGGAGCTCCTACGAGCAGTACTTC
many | TRBJ2-7 | TRBD1 | TRBV24-1 | CATPGQGHAEWYF | TGTGCCACGCCGGGACAGGGACACGCGGAGTGGTACTTC
many | TRBJ2-1 | TRBD2 | TRBV7-6 | CASSYRLAGGTYNEQFF | TGTGCCAGCAGCTACAGACTAGCGGGAGGTACTTACAATGAGCAGTTCTTC
many | TRBJ2-1 | NA | TRBV29-1 | CSLLGVEGFTYNEQFF | TGCAGCCTCCTAGGGGTGGAGGGATTCACCTACAATGAGCAGTTCTTC
many | TRBJ2-3 | NA | TRBV4-3 | CASSQAWGRHTDTQYF | TGCGCCAGCAGCCAGGCCTGGGGACGCCACACAGATACGCAGTATTTT
few | TRBJ2-5 | NA | TRBV20-1 | CSARRDFQETQYF | TGCAGTGCTAGGCGGGACTTTCAAGAGACCCAGTACTTC
NA | TRBJ2-1 | TRBD2 | TRBV25-1 | CASRGGRGYDEQFF | TGTGCCAGCAGGGGGGGGAGGGGTTATGATGAGCAGTTCTTC
many | TRBJ2-7 | NA | TRBV5-1 | CASSLALREVGEQYF | TGCGCCAGCAGCTTGGCCTTACGGGAAGTCGGCGAGCAGTACTTC
many | TRBJ2-7 | NA | TRBV10-3 | CALGDPADEQYF | TGTGCCCTAGGGGACCCAGCGGACGAGCAGTACTTC
many | TRBJ2-2 | NA | TRBV21-1 | CASSKGGLAGYTGELFF | TGTGCCAGCAGCAAAGGGGGACTAGCGGGGTACACCGGGGAGCTGTTTTTT
many | TRBJ2-4 | TRBD1 | TRBV12-3/TRBV12-4 | CASSPFEQGAGKNIQYF | TGTGCCAGCAGTCCCTTCGAACAGGGGGCCGGCAAAAACATTCAGTACTTC
many | TRBJ2-7 | NA | TRBV5-4 | CASAPTTADYYEQYF | TGTGCCAGTGCCCCCACGACAGCAGACTACTACGAGCAGTACTTC
NA | TRBJ1-4 | TRBD1 | TRBV5-1 | CASSSNRDSYEKLFF | TGCGCCAGCAGCTCGAACCGGGACAGTTATGAAAAACTGTTTTTT
many | TRBJ2-7 | TRBD2 | TRBV10-3 | CAISQASGRDYEQYF | TGTGCCATCAGTCAGGCGAGCGGGAGGGACTACGAGCAGTACTTC
NA | TRBJ2-2 | NA | TRBV6-7 | CASSSPGQRATGELFF | TGTGCCAGCAGTTCACCGGGGCAGAGGGCCACCGGGGAGCTGTTTTTT